This TCR beta chain was documented in a study of CD8 T cells in Susac syndrome (dated by TCRdb to about 2019). In terms of the full investigation: Of the Susac syndrome patients who were sequenced, under ten were in clinical remission while six had clinically active disease. Whether CD8+ T cell activation and differentiation in Susac syndrome was antigen driven was tested using repertoire sequencing. At blood withdrawal, Susac syndrome patients were therapy-naive, treated with corticosteroids (with IVIg additionally given to some), or treated with IVIg alone. Clonality of the CD8+ T cell repertoire was compared between about a dozen healthy donors, 14 Susac syndrome patients and 15 or so multiple sclerosis patients. What the authors observed across the whole study: Clonal expansion was seen in Susac syndrome CD8+ repertoires, peaking in CD8+ TEMRA cells and being greater in clinically active patients than in remitting ones. Looking at Susac-specific public clones, the researchers identified about 15 in the total CD8+ repertoire and a few in the CD8+ TEMRA repertoire. The number of individuals in the TCR sequencing and HLA analysis was recognized as being relatively small.

RNA was extracted using the RNeasy kit, and roughly 0.45 to 1 microgram was reverse transcribed with random hexamers. The immunoSEQ multiplex PCR assay, covering 54 Vbeta and 13 Jbeta segments, was used to amplify TCR beta CDR3 regions. To correct PCR amplification bias, a synthetic template baseline was used for both primer optimization and computational correction. In the paper's pipeline: Reads were annotated to V, D and J genes according to IMGT and were analyzed with immunoSEQ Analyzer, with only productive sequences retained. Clonality was calculated as one minus the Shannon entropy normalized by log2 of the number of productive unique sequences. For each patient and control, public and private clones were evaluated among the 100 most prevalent clones. Susac-specific clones were defined as absent from healthy and MS cohorts, around 970 published viral clones and other ImmuneACCESS disease sequences. TCRdb redid the processing of the public reads, applying fastp at Q25 and MiXCR, and retained in-frame beta chains. Here each entry gathers all rows of one CDR3 protein and keeps the most common genes and DNA. These V and J calls originate from TCRdb's pipeline instead of the authors' own analysis. The sample table contains some 120,000 distinct CDR3 sequences; only one count was recorded for about 95% of them. Jointly, the top ten make up 0.21% of the sample.

Peripheral blood CD8+ and CD4+ T cells from healthy donors, Susac syndrome patients and multiple sclerosis patients were profiled by high-throughput TCR beta sequencing. Susac syndrome patients met recently defined diagnostic criteria for definite or probable disease. Bulk CD8+ and CD4+ T cells were purified magnetically by negative isolation, whereas CD8+ TEMRA cells were enriched by FACS. Blood was collected in EDTA tubes and processed within 24 hours, with PBMCs isolated through density gradient centrifugation. PBMCs intended for TCR sequencing were cryopreserved in liquid nitrogen and thawed later in a water bath at 37 degrees C. A purity of at least 90% was achieved for sorted or isolated CD4+, CD8+ and CD8+ TEMRA cells. In its sample, this clonotype was seen once. This clone's antigen is unknown. It has no much larger one-base neighbor in the sample; base qualities were not kept. A single read counts as weak evidence.

Inclusive of the bounding cysteine and phenylalanine, the CDR3 is 17 residues long. The kept DNA is CDR3 alone, 51 bases in frame from the first base. V loses 2 bases at its end and J loses 3 bases; junction bases beyond the gene matches: 7. Taken from the germline V gene, the CDR1 and CDR2 loops are MNHEY and SVGAGI. Sequenced sample: CD8+ T cells from PBMCs. The chain is assembled from TRBV6-5 and TRBJ2-3, with TRBD2 identical over 11 junction bases. This TCR was sampled from a human donor with Susac syndrome. This receptor carries the CDR3 CASSYNSGRAITDTQYF. The nucleotide sequence is given as TGTGCCAGCAGTTACAATAGCGGGAGGGCCATAACAGATACGCAGTATTTT.